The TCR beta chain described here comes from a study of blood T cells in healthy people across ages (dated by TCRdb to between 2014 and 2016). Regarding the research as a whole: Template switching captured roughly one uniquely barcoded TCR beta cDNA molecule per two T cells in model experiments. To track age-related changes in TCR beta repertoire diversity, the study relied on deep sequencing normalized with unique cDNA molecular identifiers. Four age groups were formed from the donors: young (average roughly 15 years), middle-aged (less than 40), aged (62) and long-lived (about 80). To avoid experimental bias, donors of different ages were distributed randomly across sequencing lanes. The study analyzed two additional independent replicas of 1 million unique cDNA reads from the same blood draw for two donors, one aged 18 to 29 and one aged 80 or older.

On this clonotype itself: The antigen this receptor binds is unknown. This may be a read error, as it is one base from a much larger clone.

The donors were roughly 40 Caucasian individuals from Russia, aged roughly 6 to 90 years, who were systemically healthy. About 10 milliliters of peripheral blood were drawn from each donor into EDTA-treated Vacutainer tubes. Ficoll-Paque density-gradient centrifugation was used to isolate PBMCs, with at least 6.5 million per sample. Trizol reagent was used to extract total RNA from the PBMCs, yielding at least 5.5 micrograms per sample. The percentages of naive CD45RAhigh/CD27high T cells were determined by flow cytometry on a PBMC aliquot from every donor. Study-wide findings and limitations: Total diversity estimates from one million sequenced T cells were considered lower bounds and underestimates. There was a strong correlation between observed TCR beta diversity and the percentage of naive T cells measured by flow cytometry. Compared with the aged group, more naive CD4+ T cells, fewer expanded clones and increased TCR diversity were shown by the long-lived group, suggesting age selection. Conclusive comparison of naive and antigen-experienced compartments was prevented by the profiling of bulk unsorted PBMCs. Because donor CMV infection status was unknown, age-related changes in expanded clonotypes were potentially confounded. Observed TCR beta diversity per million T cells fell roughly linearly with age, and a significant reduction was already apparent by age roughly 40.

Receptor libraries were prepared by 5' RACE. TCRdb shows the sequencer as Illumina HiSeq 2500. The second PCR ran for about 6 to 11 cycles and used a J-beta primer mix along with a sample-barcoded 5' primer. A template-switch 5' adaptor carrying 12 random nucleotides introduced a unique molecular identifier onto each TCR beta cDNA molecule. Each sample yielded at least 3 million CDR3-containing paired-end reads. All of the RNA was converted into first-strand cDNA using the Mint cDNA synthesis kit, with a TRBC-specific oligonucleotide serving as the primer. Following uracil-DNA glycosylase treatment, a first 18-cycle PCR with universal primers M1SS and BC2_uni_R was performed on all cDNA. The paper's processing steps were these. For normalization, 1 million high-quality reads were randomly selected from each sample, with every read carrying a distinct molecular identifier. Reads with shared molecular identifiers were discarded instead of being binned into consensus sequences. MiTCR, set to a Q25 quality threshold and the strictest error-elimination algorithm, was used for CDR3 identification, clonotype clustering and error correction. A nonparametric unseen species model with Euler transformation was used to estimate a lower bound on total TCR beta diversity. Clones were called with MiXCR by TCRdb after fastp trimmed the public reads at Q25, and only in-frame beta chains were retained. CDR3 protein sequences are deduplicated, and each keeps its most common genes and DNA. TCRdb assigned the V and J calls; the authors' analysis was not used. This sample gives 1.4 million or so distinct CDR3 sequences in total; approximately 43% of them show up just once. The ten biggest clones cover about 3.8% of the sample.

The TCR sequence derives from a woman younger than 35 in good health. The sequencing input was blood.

The DNA sequence is TGTGCCAGCAGTCAGACTAGCGCGGATGGGCAGTTCTTC. The encoded protein is CASSQTSADGQFF. The chain is encoded by TRBV2 joined to TRBJ2-1; 8 junctional bases match TRBD2. The CDR3 sequence holds 13 residues, the cysteine and phenylalanine included. Only the CDR3 DNA stays, 39 bases, in frame from base 1. CDR1 is given as SNHLY and CDR2 as FYNNEI, both from the germline V gene. For this chain, trimming is 5 bases at the V end and 12 bases at the J end, and the number of junction bases without a gene match is 9.